The clone carrying this TCR beta chain has only a few counts. The antigen remains unidentified. CDR3 size: 16 residues. The germline V gene has CDR1 MNHEY and CDR2 SMNVEV (reference sequence). Germline trimming cut 5 bases from V and 4 bases from J; bases unmatched to any gene: 11. TCRdb reprocessed the reads via MiXCR and lists one record per CDR3 protein. The sample lists some 500,000 distinct CDR3 sequences, roughly a third occurring once. The data are from a study of T cell repertoires in cytomegalovirus infection. Study-wide background: Well-studied HLA-B-restricted CMV epitopes were used in the study alongside recently identified HLA-C-restricted ones. Matching HLA type, along with CMV infection, was indicated by public TCR beta signatures.

The study, taken as a whole, reports: It was HLA-C-restricted CMV-specific TCR beta clonotypes that dominated the response ex vivo. Of the TCR beta families, the public ones yielded a cumulative frequency that identified carriers of CMV plus the relevant HLA.

The receptor's source is a human donor in good health (CMV status not recorded). Some clones in this sample may be carry-over from other donors' samples. The source was cultured PBMCs, collected from culture after CMV antigen stimulation. V gene TRBV27 combines with J gene TRBJ2-7, with 10 bases aligning to TRBD1. This chain's CDR3 is CASSKDQGQGTYEQYF. DNA for the CDR3: TGTGCCAGCAGTAAAGACCAGGGACAGGGGACTTACGAGCAGTACTTC.